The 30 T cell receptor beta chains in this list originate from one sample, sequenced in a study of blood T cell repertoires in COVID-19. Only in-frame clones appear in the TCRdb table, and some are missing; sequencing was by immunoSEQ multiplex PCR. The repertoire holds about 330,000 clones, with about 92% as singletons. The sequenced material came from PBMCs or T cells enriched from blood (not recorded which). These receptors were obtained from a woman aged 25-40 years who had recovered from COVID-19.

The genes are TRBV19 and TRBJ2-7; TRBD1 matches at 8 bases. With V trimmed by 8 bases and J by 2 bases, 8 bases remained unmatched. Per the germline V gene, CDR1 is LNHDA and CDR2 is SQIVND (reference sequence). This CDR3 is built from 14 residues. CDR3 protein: CASRPRDRPYEQYF. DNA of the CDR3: TGTGCCAGTCGCCCCCGGGACAGGCCCTACGAGCAGTACTTC.

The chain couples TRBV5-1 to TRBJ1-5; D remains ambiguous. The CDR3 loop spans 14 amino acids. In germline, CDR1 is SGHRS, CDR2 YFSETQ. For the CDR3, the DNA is TGCCCGAAGATCAGGAGGGTAAGCAATCAGCCCCAGCATTTT. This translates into CPKIRRVSNQPQHF. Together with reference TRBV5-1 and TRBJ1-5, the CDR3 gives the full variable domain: KAGVTQTPRYLIKTRGQQVTLSCSPISGHRSVSWYQQTPGQGLQFLFEYFSETQRNKGNFPGRFSGRQFSNSRSEMNVSTLELGDSALYLCPKIRRVSNQPQHFGDGTRLSIL.

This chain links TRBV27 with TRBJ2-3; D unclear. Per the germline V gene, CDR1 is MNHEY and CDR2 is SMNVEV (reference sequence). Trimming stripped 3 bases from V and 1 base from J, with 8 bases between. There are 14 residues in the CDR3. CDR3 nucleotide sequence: TGTGCCAGCAGTTTTTTTATAGGCACAGATACGCAGTATTTT. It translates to CASSFFIGTDTQYF.

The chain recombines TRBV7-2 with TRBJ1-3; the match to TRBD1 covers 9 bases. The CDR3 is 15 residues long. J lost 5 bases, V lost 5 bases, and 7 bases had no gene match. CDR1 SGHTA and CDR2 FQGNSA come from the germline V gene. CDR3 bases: TGTGCCAGCAGCCTACGGACAGGGGACAGAAACACCATATATTTT. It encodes CASSLRTGDRNTIYF.

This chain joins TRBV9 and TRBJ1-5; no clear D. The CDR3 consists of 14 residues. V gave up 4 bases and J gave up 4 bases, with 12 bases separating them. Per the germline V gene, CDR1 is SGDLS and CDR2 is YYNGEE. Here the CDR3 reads CASSPDWNNQPQHF. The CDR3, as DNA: TGTGCCAGCAGCCCCGACTGGAATAATCAGCCCCAGCATTTT.

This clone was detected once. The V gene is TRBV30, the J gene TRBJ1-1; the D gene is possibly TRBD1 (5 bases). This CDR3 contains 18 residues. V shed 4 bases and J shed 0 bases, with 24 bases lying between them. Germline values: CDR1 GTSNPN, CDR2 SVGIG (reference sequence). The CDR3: CAWIGDLPPGLMNTEAFF. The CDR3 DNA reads TGTGCCTGGATAGGGGACCTACCACCGGGACTAATGAACACTGAAGCTTTCTTT.

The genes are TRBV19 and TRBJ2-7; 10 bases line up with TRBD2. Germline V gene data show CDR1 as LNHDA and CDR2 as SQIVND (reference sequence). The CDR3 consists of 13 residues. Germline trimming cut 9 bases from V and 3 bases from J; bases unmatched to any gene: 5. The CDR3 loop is CASSASGGYEQYF. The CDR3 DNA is TGTGCCAGCTCGGCTAGCGGGGGCTACGAGCAGTACTTC.

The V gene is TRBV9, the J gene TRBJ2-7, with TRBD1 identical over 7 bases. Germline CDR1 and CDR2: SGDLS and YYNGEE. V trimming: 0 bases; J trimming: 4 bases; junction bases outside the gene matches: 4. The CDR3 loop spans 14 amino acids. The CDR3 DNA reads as TGTGCCAGCAGCGTAGCTTCAGGGGGATACGAGCAGTACTTC. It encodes CASSVASGGYEQYF.

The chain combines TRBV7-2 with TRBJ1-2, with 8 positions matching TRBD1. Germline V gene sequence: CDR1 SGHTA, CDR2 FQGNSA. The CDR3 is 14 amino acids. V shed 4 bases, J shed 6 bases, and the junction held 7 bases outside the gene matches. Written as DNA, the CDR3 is TGTGCCAGCAGCTCAGACAGGGGCGTTGATGGCTACACCTTC. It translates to CASSSDRGVDGYTF.

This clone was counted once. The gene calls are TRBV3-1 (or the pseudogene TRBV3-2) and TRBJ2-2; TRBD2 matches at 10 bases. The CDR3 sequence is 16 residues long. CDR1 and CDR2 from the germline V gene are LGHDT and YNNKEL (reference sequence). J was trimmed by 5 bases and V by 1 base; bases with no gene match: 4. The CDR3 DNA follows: TGTGCCAGCAGCCAAGGAACTAGCGGGGCAACCGGGGAGCTGTTTTTT. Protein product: CASSQGTSGATGELFF.

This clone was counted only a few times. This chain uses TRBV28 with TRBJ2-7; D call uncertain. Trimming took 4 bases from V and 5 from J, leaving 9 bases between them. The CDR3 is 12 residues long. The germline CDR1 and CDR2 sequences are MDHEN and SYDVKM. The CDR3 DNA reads TGTGCCAGCAGTTGGGCCCCCGACGAGCAGTACTTC. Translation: CASSWAPDEQYF.

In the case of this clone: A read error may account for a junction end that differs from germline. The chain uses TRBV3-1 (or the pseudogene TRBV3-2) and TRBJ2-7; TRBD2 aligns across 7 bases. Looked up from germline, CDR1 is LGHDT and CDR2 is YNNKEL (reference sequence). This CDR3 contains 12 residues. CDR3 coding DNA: TGTGCCAGCAGCCACCCGGGACTATCGTGTAACTTC. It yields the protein CASSHPGLSCNF.

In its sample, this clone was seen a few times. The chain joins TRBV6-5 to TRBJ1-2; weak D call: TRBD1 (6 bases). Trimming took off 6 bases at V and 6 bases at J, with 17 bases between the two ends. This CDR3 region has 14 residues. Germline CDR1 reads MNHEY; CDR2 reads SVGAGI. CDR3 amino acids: CASRTWGGPHGYTF. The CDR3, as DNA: TGTGCCAGCAGGACGTGGGGGGGGCCCCATGGCTACACCTTC.

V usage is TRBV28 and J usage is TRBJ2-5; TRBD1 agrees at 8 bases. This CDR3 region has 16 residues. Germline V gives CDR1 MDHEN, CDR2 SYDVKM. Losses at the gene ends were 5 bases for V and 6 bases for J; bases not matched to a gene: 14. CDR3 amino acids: CASSPPGGTGKKTQYF. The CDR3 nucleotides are TGTGCCAGCAGTCCCCCAGGTGGGACAGGTAAAAAGACCCAGTACTTC. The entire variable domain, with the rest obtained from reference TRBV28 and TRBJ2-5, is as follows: DVKVTQSSRYLVKRTGEKVFLECVQDMDHENMFWYRQDPGLGLRLIYFSYDVKMKEKGDIPEGYSVSREKKERFSLILESASTNQTSMYLCASSPPGGTGKKTQYFGPGTRLLVL.

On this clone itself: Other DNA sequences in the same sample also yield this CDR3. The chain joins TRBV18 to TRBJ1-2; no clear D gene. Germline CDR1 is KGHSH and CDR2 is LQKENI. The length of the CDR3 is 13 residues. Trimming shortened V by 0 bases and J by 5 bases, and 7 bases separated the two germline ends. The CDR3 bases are TGTGCCAGCTCACCACCGACGGGTTATGGCTACACCTTC. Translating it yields CASSPPTGYGYTF.

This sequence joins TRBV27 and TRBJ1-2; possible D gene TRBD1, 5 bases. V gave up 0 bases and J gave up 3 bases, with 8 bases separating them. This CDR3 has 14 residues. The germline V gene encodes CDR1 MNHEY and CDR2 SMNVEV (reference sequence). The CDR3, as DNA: TGTGCCAGCAGTTTATCTTTCAGGGACTATGGCTACACCTTC. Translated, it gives CASSLSFRDYGYTF.

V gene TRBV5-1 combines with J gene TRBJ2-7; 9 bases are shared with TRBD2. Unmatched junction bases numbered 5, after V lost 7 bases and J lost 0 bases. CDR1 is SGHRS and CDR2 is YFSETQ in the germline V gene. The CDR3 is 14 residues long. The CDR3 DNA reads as TGCGCCAGCCGACTAGCGGATGCCTCCTACGAGCAGTACTTC. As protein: CASRLADASYEQYF.

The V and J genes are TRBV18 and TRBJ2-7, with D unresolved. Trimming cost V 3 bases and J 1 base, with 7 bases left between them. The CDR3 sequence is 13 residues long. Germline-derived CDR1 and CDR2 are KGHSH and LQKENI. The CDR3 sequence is CASSPMESYEQYF. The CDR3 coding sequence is TGTGCCAGCTCACCGATGGAGTCCTACGAGCAGTACTTC. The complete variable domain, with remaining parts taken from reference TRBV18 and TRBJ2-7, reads NAGVMQNPRHLVRRRGQEARLRCSPMKGHSHVYWYRQLPEEGLKFMVYLQKENIIDESGMPKERFSAEFPKEGPSILRIQQVVRGDSAAYFCASSPMESYEQYFGPGTRLTVT.

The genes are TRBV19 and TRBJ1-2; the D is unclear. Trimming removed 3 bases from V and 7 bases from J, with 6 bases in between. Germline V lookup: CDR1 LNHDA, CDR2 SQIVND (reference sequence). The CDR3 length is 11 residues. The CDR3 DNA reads TGTGCCAGTAGTATGGCAAGTGGCTACACCTTC. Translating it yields CASSMASGYTF.

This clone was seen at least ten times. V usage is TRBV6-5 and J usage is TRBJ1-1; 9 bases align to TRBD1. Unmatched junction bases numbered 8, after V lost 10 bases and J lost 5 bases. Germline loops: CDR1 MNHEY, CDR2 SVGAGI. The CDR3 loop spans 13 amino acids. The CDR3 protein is CATPRDRATEAFF. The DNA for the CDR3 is TGTGCCACCCCCAGGGACAGGGCGACTGAAGCTTTCTTT.

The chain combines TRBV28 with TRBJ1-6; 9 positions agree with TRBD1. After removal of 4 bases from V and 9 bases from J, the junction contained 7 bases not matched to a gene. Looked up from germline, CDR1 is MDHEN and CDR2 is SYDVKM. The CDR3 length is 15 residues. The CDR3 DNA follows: TGTGCCAGCAGTTCACTGGGACAGGGATTTTCACCCCTCCACTTT. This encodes CASSSLGQGFSPLHF.

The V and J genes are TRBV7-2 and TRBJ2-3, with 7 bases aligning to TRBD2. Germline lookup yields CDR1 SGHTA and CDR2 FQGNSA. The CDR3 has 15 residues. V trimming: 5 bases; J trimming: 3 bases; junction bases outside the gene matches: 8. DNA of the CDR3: TGTGCCAGCAGCCTGGAGGCGGGAGAGACAGATACGCAGTATTTT. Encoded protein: CASSLEAGETDTQYF.

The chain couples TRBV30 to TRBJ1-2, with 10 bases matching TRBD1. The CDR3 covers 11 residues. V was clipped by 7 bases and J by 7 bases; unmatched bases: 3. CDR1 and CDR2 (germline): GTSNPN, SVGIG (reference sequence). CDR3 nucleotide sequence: TGTGCCTCCCGGGACAGGGGTGGCTACACCTTC. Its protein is CASRDRGGYTF.

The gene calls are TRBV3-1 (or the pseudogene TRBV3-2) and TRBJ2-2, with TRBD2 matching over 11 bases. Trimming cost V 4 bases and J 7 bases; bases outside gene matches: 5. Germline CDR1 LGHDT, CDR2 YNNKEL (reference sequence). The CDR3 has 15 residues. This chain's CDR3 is CASSPTSGSGGELFF. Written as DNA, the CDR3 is TGTGCCAGCAGCCCCACTAGCGGGAGCGGCGGGGAGCTGTTTTTT.

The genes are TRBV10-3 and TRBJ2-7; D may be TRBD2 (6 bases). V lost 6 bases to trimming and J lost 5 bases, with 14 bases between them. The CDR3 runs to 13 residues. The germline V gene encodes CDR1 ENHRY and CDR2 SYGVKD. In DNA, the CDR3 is TGTGCCATCAGAGCTTCGTCGGGGGACGAGCAGTACTTC. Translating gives CAIRASSGDEQYF.

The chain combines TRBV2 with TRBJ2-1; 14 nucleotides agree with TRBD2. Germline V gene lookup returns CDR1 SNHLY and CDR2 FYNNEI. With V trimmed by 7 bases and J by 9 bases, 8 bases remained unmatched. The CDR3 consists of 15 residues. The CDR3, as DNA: TGTGCCAGCATGGGGACTAGCGGGAGAGGTAGTGAGCAGTTCTTC. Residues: CASMGTSGRGSEQFF.

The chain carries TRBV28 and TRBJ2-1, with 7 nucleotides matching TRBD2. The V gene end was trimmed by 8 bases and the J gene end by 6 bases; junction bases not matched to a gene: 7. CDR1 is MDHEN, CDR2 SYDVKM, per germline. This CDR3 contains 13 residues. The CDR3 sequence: CASWGGVSNEQFF. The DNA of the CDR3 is TGTGCCAGCTGGGGAGGGGTGTCCAATGAGCAGTTCTTC.

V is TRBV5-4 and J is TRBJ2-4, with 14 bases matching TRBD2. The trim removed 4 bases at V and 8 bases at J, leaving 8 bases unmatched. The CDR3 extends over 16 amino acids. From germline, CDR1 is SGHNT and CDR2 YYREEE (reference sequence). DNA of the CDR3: TGTGCCAGCAGCCCCGGACTAGCGGGAGGAGGGGACATTCAGTACTTC. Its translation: CASSPGLAGGGDIQYF.

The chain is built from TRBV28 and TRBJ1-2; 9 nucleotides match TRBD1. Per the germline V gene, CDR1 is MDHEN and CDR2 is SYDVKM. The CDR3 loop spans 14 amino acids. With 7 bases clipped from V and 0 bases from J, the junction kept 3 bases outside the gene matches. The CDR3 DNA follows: TGTGCCAGCACCGGGGACAGGGCTAACTATGGCTACACCTTC. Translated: CASTGDRANYGYTF.

CDR3 loop: CASSQESMYMGAPSGELFF. As DNA, the CDR3 is TGTGCCAGCAGCCAAGAGTCGATGTACATGGGAGCCCCATCCGGGGAGCTGTTTTTT. The V call is TRBV3-1 (or the pseudogene TRBV3-2), the J call TRBJ2-2; D might be TRBD2 (5 bases). The germline CDR1 and CDR2 sequences are LGHDT and YNNKEL (reference sequence). The CDR3 sequence is 19 residues long. V was trimmed by 0 bases and J by 6 bases, leaving 23 bases between them.